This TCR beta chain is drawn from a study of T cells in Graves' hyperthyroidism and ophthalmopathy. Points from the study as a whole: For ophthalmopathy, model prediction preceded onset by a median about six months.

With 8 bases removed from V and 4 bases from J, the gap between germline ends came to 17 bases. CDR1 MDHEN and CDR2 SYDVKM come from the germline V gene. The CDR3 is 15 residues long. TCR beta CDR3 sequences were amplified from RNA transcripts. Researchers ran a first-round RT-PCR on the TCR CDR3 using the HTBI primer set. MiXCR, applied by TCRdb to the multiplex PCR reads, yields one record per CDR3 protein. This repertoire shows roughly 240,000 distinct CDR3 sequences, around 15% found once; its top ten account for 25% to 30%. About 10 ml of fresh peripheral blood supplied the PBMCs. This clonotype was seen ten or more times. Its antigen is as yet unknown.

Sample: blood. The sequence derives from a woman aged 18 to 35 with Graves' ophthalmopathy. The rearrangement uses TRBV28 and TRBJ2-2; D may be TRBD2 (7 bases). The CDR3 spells CASAQGRAVTGELFF. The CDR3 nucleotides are TGTGCCAGCGCCCAGGGGAGGGCCGTCACCGGGGAGCTGTTTTTT.